The clone carrying this T cell receptor beta chain appeared once. The sample is drawn from a study of blood T cell repertoires in COVID-19. Study background: PBMCs, B-cell-depleted T cells, or T cells were the source of the cDNA or gDNA that made up the material.

TCRdb's copy holds only in-frame clones and misses some; the assay was immunoSEQ multiplex PCR. The sample holds about 96,000 clones, about 88% seen once. V was trimmed by 2 bases and J by 0 bases, leaving 16 bases between them. In germline, CDR1 is ENHRY, CDR2 SYGVKD. This CDR3 has 17 residues. The sequence was obtained from a woman aged 60 to 75 with acute or convalescent COVID-19. The sample was peripheral blood. The rearrangement joins TRBV10-3 to TRBJ1-2; possibly TRBD1 for D (6 bases). Written as DNA, the CDR3 is TGTGCCATCAGTGAGCGGTCCCAGGGGATCTCTAACTATGGCTACACCTTC. It codes for CAISERSQGISNYGYTF.